This T cell receptor beta chain was observed in a study of blood T cell repertoires in COVID-19. Whole-study context: Whether acute or convalescent, the COVID-19 samples came from the United States, Italy and Spain. PBMCs, B-cell-depleted T cells, or T cells provided the cDNA or gDNA that made up the material.

Per the study methods: For nucleated cells, counts were estimated from reference gene primer amplification. Sequenced by immunoSEQ multiplex PCR; TCRdb stores in-frame clones only, minus some. V and J calls and clone size are as listed in that table; D and trimming were resolved from the DNA. The table shows 100,000 to 150,000 clones, with 85% occurring only once. Trimming stripped 9 bases from V and 7 bases from J, with 25 bases between. The CDR3 spans 17 residues. Looked up from germline, CDR1 is LNHDA and CDR2 is SQIVND (reference sequence). This sequence originates from an elderly man with active or convalescent COVID-19. This chain links TRBV19 with TRBJ1-6; D is perhaps TRBD1 (6 bases). Material: peripheral blood. The CDR3 region has the DNA TGTGCCAGCAACGGGACACCTATCGGGGCCAAGAATTCACCCCTCCACTTT. Translating it yields CASNGTPIGAKNSPLHF. The full variable domain, completed using reference TRBV19 and TRBJ1-6, is DGGITQSPKYLFRKEGQNVTLSCEQNLNHDAMYWYRQDPGQGLRLIYYSQIVNDFQKGDIAEGYSVSREKKESFPLTVTSAQKNPTAFYLCASNGTPIGAKNSPLHFGNGTRLTVT.